This T cell receptor (beta chain) was sequenced during a study of blood T cell repertoires in COVID-19. TCRdb's table, derived via immunoSEQ multiplex PCR, lists solely in-frame clones and lacks some. The sample holds approximately 180,000 clones; about nine tenths are singletons and the top ten take roughly 1.4%. The length of the CDR3 is 18 residues. V was shortened by 5 bases and J by 1 base, with 21 bases between the two germline ends. The germline V gene has CDR1 SGHTS and CDR2 YDEGEE. Material: peripheral blood. The J gene is TRBJ1-4, the V gene TRBV5-8, with D unresolved. The sequence was collected from a woman aged 45-65 years with acute or convalescent COVID-19. CDR3 in DNA: TGTGCCAGCAGACTCGGGATATTGGCTGTCGAAACTAATGAAAAACTGTTTTTT. Translating it yields CASRLGILAVETNEKLFF. The entire variable domain, with the rest obtained from reference TRBV5-8 and TRBJ1-4, is as follows: EAGVTQSPTHLIKTRGQQATLRCSPISGHTSVYWYQQALGLGLQFLLWYDEGEERNRGNFPPRFSGRQFPNYSSELNVNALELEDSALYLCASRLGILAVETNEKLFFGSGTQLSVL.